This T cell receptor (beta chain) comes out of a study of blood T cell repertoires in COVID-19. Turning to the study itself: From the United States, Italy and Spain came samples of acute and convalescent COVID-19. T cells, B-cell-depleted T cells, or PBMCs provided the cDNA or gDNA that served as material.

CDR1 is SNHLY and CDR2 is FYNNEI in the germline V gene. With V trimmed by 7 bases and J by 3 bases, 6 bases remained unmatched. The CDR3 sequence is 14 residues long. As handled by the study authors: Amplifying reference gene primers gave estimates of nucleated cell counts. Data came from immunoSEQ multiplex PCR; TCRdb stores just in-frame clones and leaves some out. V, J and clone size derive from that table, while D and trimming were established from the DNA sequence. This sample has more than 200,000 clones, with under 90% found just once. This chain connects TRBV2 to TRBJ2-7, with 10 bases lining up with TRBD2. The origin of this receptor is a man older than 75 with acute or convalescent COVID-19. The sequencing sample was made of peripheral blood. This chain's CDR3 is CASKLAGANYEQYF. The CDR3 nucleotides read TGTGCCAGCAAGCTAGCGGGGGCGAACTACGAGCAGTACTTC.